These 15 T cell receptor beta chains originate from one sample sequenced in a study of OX40 agonist ivuxolimab in advanced cancers. The table came from immunoSEQ multiplex PCR; TCRdb's copy has only in-frame clones and leaves some out. The sample records fewer than 100,000 clones, roughly 93% being singletons. The material sequenced was CD4+ or CD8+ T cells sorted from blood, taken in a trial of the OX40 agonist ivuxolimab. The receptors come from an adult with an advanced solid tumor such as melanoma, head and neck, liver or kidney cancer.

The chain couples TRBV5-6 to TRBJ2-7, with no clear D. Germline V lookup: CDR1 SGHDT, CDR2 YYEEEE. V shed 5 bases and J shed 0 bases, with 6 bases lying between them. The CDR3 spans 12 residues. The DNA of the CDR3 is TGTGCCAGCAGGTACAGCTCCTACGAGCAGTACTTC. Translated, it gives CASRYSSYEQYF.

The table lists this clone with a few counts. This chain joins TRBV21-1 and TRBJ1-1. TRBV21-1 corresponds to a pseudogene. The CDR3 covers 13 residues. The CDR3 region is CASSKWDVGEAFF. CDR3 sequence (DNA): TGTGCCAGCAGCAAATGGGACGTTGGTGAAGCTTTCTTT.

The V call is TRBV4-3, the J call TRBJ2-7; the D gene could be TRBD1 or TRBD2 (5 bases each). The CDR3 is made up of 15 amino acids. Germline V gene sequence: CDR1 LGHNA, CDR2 YSLEER. V was shortened by 0 bases and J by 5 bases, with 14 bases between the two germline ends. In DNA, the CDR3 is TGCGCCAGCAGCCAAGACCGGGCAGGGAGCGACGAGCAGTACTTC. Amino acid sequence: CASSQDRAGSDEQYF.

The CDR3 here is CASSSRSDTIYF. In nucleotides, the CDR3 is TGTGCCAGCAGTTCCCGTTCGGACACCATATATTTT. The rearrangement uses TRBV28 and TRBJ1-3, with unresolved D. V lost 4 bases to trimming and J lost 8 bases, with 9 bases between them. The CDR3 totals 12 residues. The V gene's germline CDR1 is MDHEN and CDR2 SYDVKM.

V gene TRBV2 combines with J gene TRBJ1-5; D gene ambiguous. Germline-derived CDR1 and CDR2 are SNHLY and FYNNEI. V lost 6 bases to trimming and J lost 12 bases, with 15 bases between them. This CDR3 has 12 residues. Here the CDR3 DNA reads TGTGCCAGCAGCGAGGAGGTCCGGCTCCAGCATTTT. It codes for CASSEEVRLQHF.

The chain links TRBV9 to TRBJ2-1; 10 positions match TRBD1. Germline V gene sequence: CDR1 SGDLS, CDR2 YYNGEE. This CDR3 region has 20 residues. The ends lost 5 bases at V and 0 bases at J; junction bases unmatched: 17. DNA of the CDR3: TGTGCCAGCAGTTTCACGACAGGGGGCAGCGGGAGAGGCTCCTACAATGAGCAGTTCTTC. Translated, it gives CASSFTTGGSGRGSYNEQFF.

The chain is built from TRBV5-6 and TRBJ2-3; 10 nucleotides align to TRBD2. Trimming took 4 bases from V and 4 from J; bases not matched to a gene: 6. There are 15 residues in the CDR3. Germline V gene sequence: CDR1 SGHDT, CDR2 YYEEEE. The CDR3 sequence is CASSKGLASADTQYF. The CDR3 bases are TGTGCCAGCAGCAAGGGACTAGCGTCGGCAGATACGCAGTATTTT.

The rearrangement joins TRBV29-1 to TRBJ2-2, with a tentative D call TRBD1 (6 bases). V gave up 4 bases and J gave up 6 bases, with 18 bases separating them. The CDR3 sequence is 15 residues long. Germline CDR1 and CDR2: SQVTM and ANQGSEA. DNA for the CDR3: TGCAGCGTTGCCCAAAGGGGGTCATCTGCCGGGGAGCTGTTTTTT. Translation: CSVAQRGSSAGELFF.

The chain carries TRBV7-8 and TRBJ2-5; D perhaps matches TRBD2 (5 bases). V was pared by 2 bases and J by 0 bases, with 7 bases between. Germline lookup yields CDR1 SGHVS and CDR2 FQNEAQ. The CDR3 spans 14 residues. CDR3 coding DNA: TGTGCCAGCAGCTTAACTAGGGACCAAGAGACCCAGTACTTC. Translation gives CASSLTRDQETQYF.

The chain combines TRBV4-2 with TRBJ2-7; no firm D call. Germline V gene sequence: CDR1 LGHNA, CDR2 YNFKEQ. The CDR3 has 14 residues. Trimming removed 0 bases at V and 1 base at J, with 7 bases between. The CDR3: CASSQEVLSYEQYF. CDR3 bases: TGTGCCAGCAGCCAAGAGGTTCTATCCTACGAGCAGTACTTC.

This clone was seen only a few times. J is TRBJ1-3 and V is TRBV5-4, with TRBD1 matching over 9 bases. Germline-derived CDR1 and CDR2 are SGHNT and YYREEE (reference sequence). J lost 8 bases, V lost 4 bases, and 4 bases had no gene match. The CDR3 contains 13 residues. CDR3 DNA: TGTGCCAGCAGCCGGGACAGGGCGGACACCATATATTTT. The encoded protein is CASSRDRADTIYF.

The chain employs TRBV28 and TRBJ2-1; 7 nucleotides agree with TRBD2. CDR1 and CDR2 (germline): MDHEN, SYDVKM. This CDR3 region has 14 residues. The V segment lost 3 bases and the J segment 10 bases; nucleotides outside the gene matches: 9. The CDR3 coding sequence is TGTGCCAGCAGTTTGGGGGGAGGGCCCTCCGAGCAGTTCTTC. Its translation is CASSLGGGPSEQFF. Combining the CDR3 with reference TRBV28 and TRBJ2-1 gives the whole variable domain DVKVTQSSRYLVKRTGEKVFLECVQDMDHENMFWYRQDPGLGLRLIYFSYDVKMKEKGDIPEGYSVSREKKERFSLILESASTNQTSMYLCASSLGGGPSEQFFGPGTRLTVL.

This clone was found once. V and J are TRBV2 and TRBJ2-3; the match to TRBD2 covers 11 bases. J gave up 3 bases and V 6 bases, and 8 bases lay outside the gene matches. Germline V gives CDR1 SNHLY, CDR2 FYNNEI. This CDR3 comprises 16 residues. The CDR3 bases are TGTGCCAGCAGCCTTAGCGGGAGGGTATGGACAGATACGCAGTATTTT. Translated: CASSLSGRVWTDTQYF.

J is TRBJ1-3 and V is TRBV7-2; perhaps TRBD1 as D (5 bases). Trimming left V 4 bases short and J 0 bases short, with 13 bases between. This CDR3 region has 16 residues. Germline V CDR1 and CDR2: SGHTA, FQGNSA. The CDR3 DNA sequence: TGTGCCAGCAGCTCAAACAGGCCGCGCTCTGGAAACACCATATATTTT. It codes for CASSSNRPRSGNTIYF.

This clone was observed a few times. V usage is TRBV13 and J usage is TRBJ2-2; 12 positions match TRBD2. Germline V gene data show CDR1 as PRHDT and CDR2 as FYEKMQ (reference sequence). CDR3 length equals 16 residues. J lost 4 bases, V lost 5 bases, and 5 bases had no gene match. The CDR3 sequence: CASSRSSGGGTGELFF. CDR3 sequence (DNA): TGTGCCAGCAGCCGATCTAGCGGGGGGGGCACCGGGGAGCTGTTTTTT.